The present entry profiles one TCR beta chain with its context. TCRdb passed the 5' RACE reads through MiXCR, listing each CDR3 protein once. The sample yields 35,000 to 40,000 distinct CDR3 sequences, roughly 6.5% seen once. This sample stems from a study of spatial heterogeneity in lung cancer. Specified time point: sample taken at primary tumor resection. CDR1 SGHAT and CDR2 FQNNGV come from the germline V gene. This CDR3 contains 15 residues. V lost 1 base to trimming and J lost 2 bases; unmatched junction nucleotides: 4. The sample in question was PBMCs, obtained at surgery. The V and J genes are TRBV11-2 and TRBJ2-5, with 7 bases matching TRBD2. The clonotype comes from a female donor with early-stage non-small cell lung cancer. For the CDR3, the DNA is TGTGCCAGCAGCTTAGCGGGGGGTATACAAGAGACCCAGTACTTC. Its translation is CASSLAGGIQETQYF. Combining the CDR3 with reference TRBV11-2 and TRBJ2-5 gives the whole variable domain EAGVAQSPRYKIIEKRQSVAFWCNPISGHATLYWYQQILGQGPKLLIQFQNNGVVDDSQLPKDRFSAERLKGVDSTLKIQPAKLEDSAVYLCASSLAGGIQETQYFGPGTRLLVL.